The 20 T cell receptor beta chains listed next were all sequenced from one sample in a study of blood T cells in healthy people across ages. Sample-barcoded 5' priming and a J-beta primer mix drove a second PCR of about 6 to 12 cycles. One entry per CDR3 protein results from TCRdb running MiXCR on the 5' RACE reads. The data show fewer than 2 million distinct CDR3 sequences, with around 40% seen just once and 23% held by the top ten. Sequenced sample: blood. Source of these receptors: a human donor in good health.

V gene TRBV4-3 combines with J gene TRBJ2-1, with D unclear. This CDR3 has 15 amino acids. CDR1 is LGHNA and CDR2 is YSLEER in the germline V gene. Trimming took off 0 bases at V and 7 bases at J, with 13 bases between the two ends. CDR3 sequence (DNA): TGCGCCAGCAGCCAAGATAAGACTTCTTGGAATGAGCAGTTCTTC. Translating gives CASSQDKTSWNEQFF.

The chain combines TRBV28 with TRBJ2-3; the match to TRBD2 covers 7 bases. The CDR3 runs 16 residues. Trimming at V came to 8 bases and at J to 4 bases, leaving 15 bases not matched to a gene. Germline V gives CDR1 MDHEN, CDR2 SYDVKM. DNA for the CDR3: TGTGCCAGCCTAACAATGGGGCGGGGGAGTGCAGATACGCAGTATTTT. Its protein product is CASLTMGRGSADTQYF. Together with reference TRBV28 and TRBJ2-3, the CDR3 gives the full variable domain: DVKVTQSSRYLVKRTGEKVFLECVQDMDHENMFWYRQDPGLGLRLIYFSYDVKMKEKGDIPEGYSVSREKKERFSLILESASTNQTSMYLCASLTMGRGSADTQYFGPGTRLTVL.

This sequence joins TRBV20-1 and TRBJ2-1; 10 bases map to TRBD2. Germline V gives CDR1 DFQATT, CDR2 SNEGSKA (reference sequence). V trimming: 0 bases; J trimming: 6 bases; junction bases outside the gene matches: 5. The CDR3 is 15 residues long. Here the CDR3 reads CSARDSLAGVNEQFF. The CDR3 region has the DNA TGCAGTGCTAGAGATTCGCTAGCGGGGGTCAATGAGCAGTTCTTC.

Ten or more counts support this clonotype. DNA of the CDR3: TGCAGCGTTGAATTATCCGGGGCCAACGTCCTGACTTTC. Protein product: CSVELSGANVLTF. The rearrangement uses TRBV29-1 and TRBJ2-6; D is undetermined. Trimming pared 2 bases from V and 4 bases from J, leaving 6 bases between. The CDR3 covers 13 residues. Germline V lookup: CDR1 SQVTM, CDR2 ANQGSEA. The complete variable domain, with remaining parts taken from reference TRBV29-1 and TRBJ2-6, reads SAVISQKPSRDICQRGTSLTIQCQVDSQVTMMFWYRQQPGQSLTLIATANQGSEATYESGFVIDKFPISRPNLTFSTLTVSNMSPEDSSIYLCSVELSGANVLTFGAGSRLTVL.

CDR3 residues: CASSRRQGRTNYGYTF. The CDR3 DNA reads as TGTGCCAGCAGCCGCCGACAGGGTAGAACTAACTATGGCTACACCTTC. The chain employs TRBV6-2 or TRBV6-3 and TRBJ1-2; 7 bases are a match to TRBD1. The ends lost 6 bases at V and 0 bases at J; junction bases unmatched: 10. This CDR3 is built from 16 residues. CDR1 MNHEY and CDR2 SVGEGT come from the germline V gene.

To note about this clonotype: The junction shows a germline mismatch at one end, possibly a read error. The chain carries TRBV12-3 or TRBV12-4 and TRBJ1-2; D is undetermined. The CDR3 runs 14 residues. This CDR3 reads CTSSPPTDRYGYTF. CDR3 nucleotide sequence: TGTACCAGCAGCCCTCCTACGGACCGCTATGGCTACACCTTC.

V is TRBV6-2 or TRBV6-3 and J is TRBJ2-5; D unclear. From germline, CDR1 is MNHEY and CDR2 SVGEGT. V dropped 1 base and J dropped 5 bases, with 8 bases sitting between them. The CDR3 sequence is 13 residues long. CDR3 sequence (DNA): TGTGCCAGCAGTTACTGGGAATCGGAGACCCAGTACTTC. It encodes CASSYWESETQYF.

J is TRBJ2-3 and V is TRBV5-1, with 9 bases lining up with TRBD2. The ends lost 4 bases at V and 4 bases at J; junction bases unmatched: 10. CDR3 length: 16 amino acids. Germline V gene data show CDR1 as SGHRS and CDR2 as YFSETQ. The CDR3 coding sequence is TGCGCCAGCAGCCGTACCACTAGCGGGCAGGCAGATACGCAGTATTTT. It encodes CASSRTTSGQADTQYF.

For the CDR3, the DNA is TGTGCCAGCAGCTTAGAATCGGCTGACGAAGAGACCCAGTACTTC. As protein: CASSLESADEETQYF. V is TRBV3-1 and J is TRBJ2-5; no clear D. The CDR3 is 15 residues long. The V gene's germline CDR1 is LGHDT and CDR2 YNNKEL (reference sequence). The ends were cut back, 5 bases at V and 3 bases at J, with 16 bases in the middle.

This rearrangement joins TRBV7-9 to TRBJ1-2, with D perhaps TRBD1 (5 bases). The CDR3 is 15 amino acids. CDR1 and CDR2 (germline): SEHNR, FQNEAQ (reference sequence). With 0 bases removed from V and 4 bases from J, the gap between germline ends came to 12 bases. Here the CDR3 reads CASSLAPGKSYGYTF. The CDR3 coding sequence is TGTGCCAGCAGCTTAGCTCCAGGGAAGAGCTATGGCTACACCTTC.

This clonotype was observed a few times. The chain is built from TRBV7-9 and TRBJ1-2, with D perhaps TRBD1 (5 bases). The CDR3 consists of 12 residues. The V end was cut by 2 bases, the J end by 11 bases, with 12 bases between. Germline CDR1 is SEHNR and CDR2 is FQNEAQ (reference sequence). Here the CDR3 reads CASSLRDDGYTF. The CDR3 bases are TGTGCCAGCAGCTTAAGGGACGACGGTTACACCTTC.

This rearrangement joins TRBV7-9 to TRBJ2-1, with 8 nucleotides matching TRBD1. Germline CDR1 SEHNR, CDR2 FQNEAQ (reference sequence). This CDR3 region has 15 residues. The junction had 4 bases not matched to a gene; V was cut back by 2 bases and J by 4 bases. CDR3 loop: CASSLNRDRYNEQFF. DNA of the CDR3: TGTGCCAGCAGCTTAAACCGGGACAGGTACAATGAGCAGTTCTTC. The variable domain in full, with the rest retrieved from reference TRBV7-9 and TRBJ2-1, is DTGVSQNPRHKITKRGQNVTFRCDPISEHNRLYWYRQTLGQGPEFLTYFQNEAQLEKSRLLSDRFSAERPKGSFSTLEIQRTEQGDSAMYLCASSLNRDRYNEQFFGPGTRLTVL.

The chain couples TRBV7-2 to TRBJ2-3; D is perhaps TRBD1 or TRBD2 (5 bases each). Trimming left V 5 bases short and J 11 bases short, with 26 bases between. This CDR3 contains 16 residues. Germline V gene sequence: CDR1 SGHTA, CDR2 FQGNSA. Here the CDR3 DNA reads TGTGCCAGCAGCCTATCCCCGGGACCCTCGGCAAATGAGCAGTATTTT. Translated: CASSLSPGPSANEQYF.

In nucleotides, the CDR3 is TGCAGTGCTAGCTGGCGGGGGATATACAATGAGCAGTTCTTC. Translating it yields CSASWRGIYNEQFF. This chain links TRBV20-1 with TRBJ2-1; 7 positions match TRBD2. The CDR3 spans 14 residues. Germline assignment: CDR1 DFQATT and CDR2 SNEGSKA (reference sequence). The trim removed 3 bases at V and 4 bases at J, leaving 6 bases unmatched.

This chain joins TRBV30 and TRBJ1-2; D gene uncertain. V was trimmed by 4 bases and J by 5 bases, leaving 14 bases between them. Germline loops: CDR1 GTSNPN, CDR2 SVGIG (reference sequence). There are 13 residues in the CDR3. The CDR3 protein is CAWTLRAPYGYTF. The CDR3 DNA follows: TGTGCCTGGACGCTCCGGGCCCCATATGGCTACACCTTC.

This clonotype was seen repeatedly, ten times or more. The chain combines TRBV7-9 with TRBJ2-3; tentatively, D is TRBD2 (6 bases). This CDR3 spans 14 amino acids. Between the trimmed V and J ends, which lost 6 bases and 0 bases, there was a span of 10 bases. The germline CDR1 and CDR2 sequences are SEHNR and FQNEAQ (reference sequence). CDR3 in DNA: TGTGCCAGCAGTGCAGGACTAAGCACAGATACGCAGTATTTT. Amino acids: CASSAGLSTDTQYF.

The V gene is TRBV28, the J gene TRBJ1-1, with 8 bases aligning to TRBD1. Germline V gives CDR1 MDHEN, CDR2 SYDVKM. This CDR3 region has 13 residues. V trimming: 6 bases; J trimming: 7 bases; junction bases outside the gene matches: 7. For the CDR3, the DNA is TGTGCCAGCAGCCCCCAGGGGGCCGTTGAAGCTTTCTTT. It translates to CASSPQGAVEAFF.

The CDR3 loop reads CASSLDVSFTEAFF. In DNA, the CDR3 is TGCGCCAGCAGCTTGGATGTCAGTTTTACTGAAGCTTTCTTT. The V call is TRBV5-1, the J call TRBJ1-1; D gene uncertain. Trimming removed 0 bases at V and 5 bases at J, with 11 bases between. The CDR3 consists of 14 residues. The germline V gene encodes CDR1 SGHRS and CDR2 YFSETQ.

The chain has TRBV7-3 and TRBJ2-3, with 9 bases that match TRBD2. The CDR3 consists of 16 residues. J gave up 2 bases and V 4 bases, and 7 bases lay outside the gene matches. Germline-derived CDR1 and CDR2 are SGHTA and FQGTGA. The CDR3 nucleotides are TGTGCCAGCAGCTCAGGGGCGGGGGGGATCACAGATACGCAGTATTTT. Residues: CASSSGAGGITDTQYF.

Notes on this clonotype: A much larger clone lies one base from this, so it may be a read error. This chain joins TRBV29-1 and TRBJ2-1; 10 bases map to TRBD2. The CDR3 loop spans 14 amino acids. Germline loops: CDR1 SQVTM, CDR2 ANQGSEA. The ends lost 5 bases at V and 13 bases at J; junction bases unmatched: 14. The CDR3 coding sequence is TGCAGCGTTCTGCTGCGGCTAGCGGGGGATACCCAGTTCTTC. It specifies CSVLLRLAGDTQFF.